A selection of T cell receptor beta chains follows, all from one sample in a study of CD8 T cells in Susac syndrome. A single record per CDR3 protein comes from TCRdb applying MiXCR to the immunoSEQ multiplex PCR reads. The profile shows 150,000 to 200,000 distinct CDR3 sequences, roughly 94% of them singletons. The sample consisted of CD8+ T cells from PBMCs. The receptors come from a human donor with Susac syndrome. The CDR3 runs from the conserved cysteine through the conserved F or W. The D gene is left open where the match is weak. A clone size is listed for some rows: how often the clone was seen (once, few, many), or a class if it is expanded.

clone_size | j_call | v_call | d_call | cdr3_aa | cdr3_nt
. | TRBJ1-1 | TRBV15 | . | CATSRAPNKGTEAFF | TGTGCCACCAGCAGGGCCCCAAATAAGGGTACTGAAGCTTTCTTT
. | TRBJ1-5 | TRBV4-1 | . | CASQRVPGSNQPQHF | TGCGCCAGCCAACGGGTACCGGGGAGCAATCAGCCCCAGCATTTT
. | TRBJ2-1 | TRBV12-3/TRBV12-4 | . | CASSPILADSNEQFF | TGTGCCAGCAGTCCGATTCTGGCGGACAGCAATGAGCAGTTCTTC
. | TRBJ1-1 | TRBV2 | . | CASSTGSHTEAFF | TGTGCCAGCAGTACAGGTTCTCACACTGAAGCTTTCTTT
. | TRBJ2-3 | TRBV24-1 | TRBD1 | CATSDSAGQGSTDTQYF | TGTGCCACCAGTGACTCGGCCGGACAGGGCAGCACAGATACGCAGTATTTT
. | TRBJ2-5 | TRBV24-1 | . | CATSDSQTATQYF | TGTGCCACCAGTGACTCTCAAACTGCGACCCAGTACTTC
. | TRBJ2-2 | TRBV11-2 | . | CASSLDRARGNTGELFF | TGTGCCAGCAGCTTAGATCGTGCCAGGGGGAACACCGGGGAGCTGTTTTTT
. | TRBJ1-4 | TRBV27 | . | CASSLSGHNEKLFF | TGTGCCAGCAGTTTATCGGGGCACAATGAAAAACTGTTTTTT
once | TRBJ1-2 | TRBV3-1 | TRBD1 | CASSQERIGTAFDYGYTF | TGTGCCAGCAGCCAAGAGAGGATTGGGACAGCATTTGACTATGGCTACACCTTC
. | TRBJ2-5 | TRBV13 | TRBD2 | CASSLVTSGGIQETQYF | TGTGCCAGCAGCTTAGTGACTAGCGGGGGGATACAAGAGACCCAGTACTTC
. | TRBJ1-6 | TRBV6-1 | . | CASSLKPGQVNSPLHF | TGTGCCAGCAGTCTCAAACCGGGACAAGTTAATTCACCCCTCCACTTT
. | TRBJ1-2 | TRBV12-3/TRBV12-4 | . | CASSVRNYGYTF | TGTGCCAGCAGTGTAAGAAATTATGGCTACACCTTC
. | TRBJ1-1 | TRBV7-9 | . | CASSLSRRGLNTEAFF | TGTGCCAGCAGCTTAAGTAGGAGAGGCCTGAACACTGAAGCTTTCTTT
. | TRBJ2-5 | TRBV5-1 | TRBD1 | CASSLTRTGDYQETQYF | TGCGCCAGCAGCTTAACCAGGACAGGGGACTACCAAGAGACCCAGTACTTC
. | TRBJ2-3 | TRBV6-2/TRBV6-3 | TRBD2 | CASWGGVTSTQYF | TGTGCCAGCTGGGGGGGAGTGACTTCTACGCAGTATTTT
. | TRBJ2-3 | TRBV27 | TRBD2 | CASTRGSSTDTQYF | TGTGCCAGCACGCGGGGGAGTAGCACAGATACGCAGTATTTT
. | TRBJ2-7 | TRBV5-6 | . | CASSQGSGAYEQYF | TGTGCCAGCAGCCAAGGGTCGGGGGCCTACGAGCAGTACTTC
once | TRBJ2-1 | TRBV7-2 | TRBD2 | CASSIRGLAGEAYNEQFF | TGTGCCAGCAGCATTAGGGGACTAGCGGGAGAGGCCTACAATGAGCAGTTCTTC
. | TRBJ1-2 | TRBV27 | . | CASSARPGQPPGYTF | TGTGCCAGCAGTGCCAGACCGGGACAACCTCCCGGCTACACCTTC